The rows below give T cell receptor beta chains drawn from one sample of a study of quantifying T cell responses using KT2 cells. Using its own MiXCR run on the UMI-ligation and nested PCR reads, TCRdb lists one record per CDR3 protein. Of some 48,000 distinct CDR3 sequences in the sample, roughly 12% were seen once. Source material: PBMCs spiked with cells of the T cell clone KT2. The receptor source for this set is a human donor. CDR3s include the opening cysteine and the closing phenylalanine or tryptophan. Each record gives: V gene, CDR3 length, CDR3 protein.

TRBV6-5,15,CAASSTGTASYEQYF
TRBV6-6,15,CASSYPGQATNEQFF
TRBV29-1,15,CSVGDRGNVNEKLFF
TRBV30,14,CAWNPGVQNTEAFF
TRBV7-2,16,CASSPPQGGGYNEQFF
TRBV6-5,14,CASSRTGDTGELFF
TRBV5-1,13,CASRRDSNSPLHF
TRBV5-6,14,CASNPLRGDEKLFF
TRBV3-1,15,CASSQDRLNTGELFF
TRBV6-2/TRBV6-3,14,CASSRDRVNTEAFF
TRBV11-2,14,CASSLRTDQETQYF
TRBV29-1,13,CSVGVSGPYEQYF
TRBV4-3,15,CASSQDLKGEDTQYF
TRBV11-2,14,CASSFTGDSQPQHF
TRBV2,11,CASSSQNIQYF
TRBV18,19,CASSPLRSEGSKRNTEAFF
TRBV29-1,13,CSVAQSSYNEQFF
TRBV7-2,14,CASSSNRGTETQYF
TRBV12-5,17,CASGLAIPGALYNEQFF
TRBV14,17,CASSQDTPLAGRNEQFF
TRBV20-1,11,CSAVPNTEAFF
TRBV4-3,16,CASSQGLEGGGSPLHF
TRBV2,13,CASSRQGGYEQYF
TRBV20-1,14,CSAPLAGKTYEQYF
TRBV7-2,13,CASSLNHWGTQYF
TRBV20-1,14,CSALLAGPRDTQYF
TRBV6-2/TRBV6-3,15,CASRRQGQGRDGYTF
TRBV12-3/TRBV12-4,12,CASRAGGYEQYF
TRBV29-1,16,CSAPHLTSGQVGEQFF
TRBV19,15,CASNWDREYTGELFF
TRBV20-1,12,CSARDRAYEQYF
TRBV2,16,CASSETSGANTGELFF
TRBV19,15,CASSMEANEYNEQFF
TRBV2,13,CASTSDRSYGYTF
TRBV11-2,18,CASSSRGSGRAWTETQYF
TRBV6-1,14,CASSTGQGGSPLHF
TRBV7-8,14,CASSLSGGISPLHF
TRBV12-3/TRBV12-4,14,CASSPRQSTDTQYF
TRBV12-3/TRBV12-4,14,CASGTGNGANVLTF
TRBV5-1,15,CASSFPGSRSYEQYF